There are a few counts of the clone carrying this T cell receptor beta chain. This specimen comes from a study of T cell repertoires in cytomegalovirus infection. The CDR3 loop spans 15 amino acids. Germline assignment: CDR1 SNHLY and CDR2 FYNNEI. The ends were cut back, 8 bases at V and 4 bases at J, with 20 bases in the middle. Using its own MiXCR run on the reads, TCRdb lists one record per CDR3 protein. The sample includes approximately 750,000 distinct CDR3 sequences, less than 40% of them seen just once. The chain joins TRBV2 to TRBJ1-2; D is unclear. The specimen was PBMCs. The sequence was collected from a human donor in good health (CMV status not recorded). Some clones in this sample may be carry-over from other donors' samples. The CDR3 DNA reads as TGTGCCAGCGGAACGCGCCGGACGACGGGCTATGGCTACACCTTC. Translated, it gives CASGTRRTTGYGYTF.